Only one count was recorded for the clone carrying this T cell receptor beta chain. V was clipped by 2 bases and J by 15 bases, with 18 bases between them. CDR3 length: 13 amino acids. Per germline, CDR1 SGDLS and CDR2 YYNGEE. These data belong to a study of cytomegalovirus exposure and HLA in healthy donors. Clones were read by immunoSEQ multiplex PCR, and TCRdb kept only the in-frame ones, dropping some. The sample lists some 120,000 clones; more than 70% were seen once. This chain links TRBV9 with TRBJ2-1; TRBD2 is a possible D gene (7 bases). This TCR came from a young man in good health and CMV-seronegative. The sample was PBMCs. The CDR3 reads CASSVPGGGSLFF. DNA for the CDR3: TGTGCCAGCAGCGTTCCCGGGGGCGGGAGTCTGTTCTTC.